This T cell receptor beta chain was documented in a study of cytomegalovirus exposure and HLA in healthy donors. The PCR made use of 60 Vbeta and 13 Jbeta primers. Sequencing used immunoSEQ multiplex PCR; TCRdb keeps in-frame clones, though not all of them. The repertoire holds 65,000 to 95,000 clones, with less than 80% as singletons. The CDR3 contains 13 residues. With 5 bases removed from V and 7 bases from J, the gap between germline ends came to 15 bases. From germline, CDR1 is SGHVS and CDR2 FQNEAQ. This TCR was sampled from a human donor in good health. Sequences were obtained from PBMCs. The V call is TRBV7-8, the J call TRBJ2-7; D perhaps matches TRBD1 (5 bases). CDR3 in DNA: TGTGCCAGCAGCATAAGTCAGGGCAGGGAGCAGTACTTC. Its protein product is CASSISQGREQYF. The variable domain in full, completed from reference TRBV7-8 and TRBJ2-7, reads GAGVSQSPRYKVAKRGQDVALRCDPISGHVSLFWYQQALGQGPEFLTYFQNEAQLDKSGLPSDRFFAERPEGSVSTLKIQRTQQEDSAVYLCASSISQGREQYFGPGTRLTVT.